The clone carrying this TCR beta chain has just a few counts. As yet, its antigen is unknown. This entry belongs to a study of shared clonotypes between healthy human individuals. Per the germline V gene, CDR1 is SEHNR and CDR2 is FQNEAQ (reference sequence). V was trimmed by 6 bases and J by 1 base, leaving 12 bases between them. The CDR3 contains 14 residues. Study results and caveats: Against clonotypes common to all four donors, non-shared ones had lower generation probabilities.

Using immunoSEQ multiplex PCR, the repertoire was profiled, and TCRdb retains in-frame clones only, with some absent. The table includes some 2.3 million clones, 93% detected once. The sequence was obtained from a man younger than 35 in good health. Some clones in this sample may be carry-over from other donors' samples. The sequencing input was naive CD4+ T cells from PBMCs. Subset meaning: CD45RA+ positively selected. This chain joins TRBV7-9 and TRBJ1-1, with D unclear. This CDR3 reads CASSTPRPNTEAFF. The CDR3 DNA reads TGTGCCAGCAGTACCCCCCGGCCGAACACTGAAGCTTTCTTT.